This is a list of T cell receptor beta chains from one sample in a study of shared clonotypes between healthy human individuals. Here immunoSEQ multiplex PCR was the method, and the copy in TCRdb shows in-frame clones only, minus some. Among about 2.4 million clones listed, 80% to 95% were seen once. The sequencing input was naive CD4+ T cells from PBMCs. These receptors were collected from a man younger than 35 in good health. Some clones in this sample may be carry-over from other donors' samples. The CDR3 runs from the conserved cysteine through the conserved F or W. D genes are given only for firm matches. For some rows the clone size is stated as once, few or many, or as a class when expanded; others skip it.

J | D | size | V | CDR3 | DNA
TRBJ2-5 | TRBD1 | NA | TRBV5-4 | CASSFRDRGVRGETQYF | TGTGCCAGCAGCTTTAGGGACAGGGGTGTGCGAGGAGAGACCCAGTACTTC
TRBJ1-1 | NA | NA | TRBV27 | CASSFHWAGNLNTEAFF | TGTGCCAGCAGTTTTCATTGGGCGGGGAATTTGAACACTGAAGCTTTCTTT
TRBJ2-2 | NA | NA | TRBV27 | CASRPWEGRRENTGELFF | TGTGCCAGCCGCCCCTGGGAAGGTAGGAGAGAGAACACCGGGGAGCTGTTTTTT
TRBJ2-7 | TRBD2 | NA | TRBV28 | CASSLSGGTSRSYEQYF | TGTGCCAGCAGTTTATCGGGAGGGACTAGCCGATCCTACGAGCAGTACTTC
TRBJ1-1 | NA | NA | TRBV19 | CASSGRGHLNTEAFF | TGTGCCAGTAGTGGGCGGGGGCATTTGAACACTGAAGCTTTCTTT
TRBJ1-1 | NA | few | TRBV28 | CASSLGGPEEAFF | TGTGCCAGCAGTTTGGGGGGTCCCGAGGAAGCTTTCTTT
TRBJ2-1 | NA | once | TRBV7-2 | CASSTPDGNEQFF | TGTGCCAGCAGCACCCCGGACGGCAATGAGCAGTTCTTC
TRBJ1-2 | TRBD1 | once | TRBV5-5 | CASSLATGGYGYTF | TGTGCCAGCAGCTTGGCGACAGGGGGTTATGGCTACACCTTC
TRBJ1-1 | TRBD1 | NA | TRBV7-2 | CASRGTGIHTEAFF | TGTGCCAGCAGGGGGACAGGGATCCACACTGAAGCTTTCTTT
TRBJ2-4 | NA | NA | TRBV7-2 | CASSHPWAAAKNIQYF | TGTGCCAGCAGCCACCCCTGGGCCGCAGCCAAAAACATTCAGTACTTC
TRBJ2-7 | TRBD2 | NA | TRBV7-2 | CASSLGSGTARYEQYF | TGTGCCAGCAGCTTAGGAAGCGGGACCGCCCGGTACGAGCAGTACTTC
TRBJ2-5 | TRBD1 | NA | TRBV6-5 | CASRGTGDQETQYF | TGTGCCAGCAGAGGAACAGGGGATCAAGAGACCCAGTACTTC
TRBJ1-5 | NA | NA | TRBV6-1 | CASSSGTLFNQPQHF | TGTGCCAGCAGTTCGGGGACCCTCTTCAATCAGCCCCAGCATTTT
TRBJ2-1 | NA | once | TRBV9 | CASSRRDGEQFF | TGTGCCAGCAGTCGGCGGGACGGTGAGCAGTTCTTC
TRBJ2-1 | TRBD2 | NA | TRBV10-3 | CAISESLSGGAGEQFF | TGTGCCATCAGTGAGTCCCTCTCGGGGGGGGCCGGTGAGCAGTTCTTC
TRBJ2-1 | TRBD2 | NA | TRBV2 | CASIGTSGYNEQFF | TGTGCCAGCATTGGGACTAGCGGGTACAATGAGCAGTTCTTC
TRBJ2-7 | NA | NA | TRBV6-5 | CASSYRYVAYEQYF | TGTGCCAGCAGTTACCGGTATGTCGCCTACGAGCAGTACTTC
TRBJ2-1 | NA | once | TRBV2 | CASSTGTSYNEQFF | TGTGCCAGCAGTACGGGGACGTCATACAATGAGCAGTTCTTC
TRBJ1-1 | NA | NA | TRBV14 | CASSQRRQDSEAFF | TGTGCCAGCAGCCAGCGTCGACAGGACTCAGAAGCTTTCTTT
TRBJ1-2 | NA | NA | TRBV28 | CASSLAGIPYYGYTF | TGTGCCAGCAGTTTAGCGGGGATCCCATACTATGGCTACACCTTC
TRBJ2-5 | TRBD1 | NA | TRBV15 | CATSRGQGSGETQYF | TGTGCCACCAGCAGGGGACAGGGGTCGGGAGAGACCCAGTACTTC
TRBJ2-3 | TRBD2 | NA | TRBV28 | CASSLWLAGRGDTQYF | TGTGCCAGCAGTTTATGGCTAGCGGGAAGAGGGGATACGCAGTATTTT
TRBJ2-1 | NA | NA | TRBV20-1 | CSARDRHEQFF | TGCAGTGCTAGAGATAGGCATGAGCAGTTCTTC
TRBJ2-1 | NA | NA | TRBV29-1 | CSVEGTSQFYNEQFF | TGCAGCGTCGAGGGGACATCCCAATTTTACAATGAGCAGTTCTTC
TRBJ2-7 | NA | NA | TRBV30 | CAWSVQGGSYEQYF | TGTGCCTGGAGTGTTCAGGGGGGGTCCTACGAGCAGTACTTC
TRBJ2-2 | NA | NA | TRBV5-4 | CASSLGPHTGELFF | TGTGCCAGCAGCTTGGGACCACACACCGGGGAGCTGTTTTTT
TRBJ2-1 | TRBD2 | NA | TRBV7-3 | CASSLGGTYNEQFF | TGTGCCAGCAGCTTGGGGGGGACCTACAATGAGCAGTTCTTC
TRBJ2-1 | NA | NA | TRBV7-3 | CASSSTGTTYNEQFF | TGTGCCAGCAGCTCGACCGGGACGACATACAATGAGCAGTTCTTC
TRBJ2-5 | TRBD2 | NA | TRBV10-1 | CARRTRKRKETQYF | TGCGCCAGAAGGACTAGGAAACGTAAAGAGACCCAGTACTTC
TRBJ2-7 | TRBD2 | NA | TRBV5-6 | CASSLLGLAGGPHYEQYF | TGTGCCAGCAGCCTGCTCGGGCTAGCGGGAGGGCCGCACTACGAGCAGTACTTC
TRBJ2-1 | NA | NA | TRBV27 | CASSRDRSYNEQFF | TGTGCCAGCAGTCGGGACCGTTCCTACAATGAGCAGTTCTTC
TRBJ2-7 | NA | NA | TRBV5-1 | CASRLERGYEQYF | TGCGCCAGCCGCCTGGAGAGGGGCTACGAGCAGTACTTC
TRBJ2-3 | NA | NA | TRBV9 | CASSVDPTDTQYF | TGTGCCAGCAGCGTGGATCCTACAGATACGCAGTATTTT
TRBJ1-2 | NA | NA | TRBV29-1 | CSVLGGQGYGYTF | TGCAGCGTTCTCGGGGGGCAAGGCTATGGCTACACCTTC
TRBJ1-1 | NA | NA | TRBV29-1 | CSGRPSGNTEAFF | TGCAGCGGCCGCCCGTCGGGGAACACTGAAGCTTTCTTT
TRBJ2-3 | NA | NA | TRBV28 | CASSEGLSLAFNTQYF | TGTGCCAGCAGTGAGGGACTCTCCCTTGCTTTTAATACGCAGTATTTT
TRBJ2-7 | NA | NA | TRBV7-9 | CASSLEPHSGSYEQYF | TGTGCCAGCAGCTTGGAACCTCATAGCGGCTCCTACGAGCAGTACTTC
TRBJ2-5 | TRBD2 | NA | TRBV28 | CASGNSGRAGKTQYF | TGTGCCAGCGGTAATAGCGGGAGGGCCGGTAAGACCCAGTACTTC
TRBJ1-4 | TRBD1 | NA | TRBV7-9 | CASSSHQGASVGKLFF | TGTGCCAGCAGCTCCCACCAGGGGGCGTCGGTAGGAAAACTGTTTTTT
TRBJ1-2 | TRBD1 | NA | TRBV28 | CASSLDRKSYGYTF | TGTGCCAGCAGTCTGGACAGGAAGTCCTATGGCTACACCTTC
TRBJ2-2 | NA | NA | TRBV27 | CASSFRTGELFF | TGTGCCAGCAGTTTTAGAACCGGGGAGCTGTTTTTT
TRBJ2-1 | NA | NA | TRBV21-1 | CASSKVRLSLPLAGGSRGAEQFF | TGTGCCAGCAGCAAGGTAAGGTTATCTCTACCTCTAGCGGGAGGCTCCAGGGGGGCTGAGCAGTTCTTC
TRBJ2-5 | TRBD2 | NA | TRBV30 | CAWGTRTSGGGLPQYF | TGTGCCTGGGGAACCAGGACTAGCGGGGGTGGTCTGCCCCAGTACTTC
TRBJ2-1 | TRBD2 | NA | TRBV19 | CASSIDHRLAGSYNEQFF | TGTGCCAGTAGTATAGACCATAGACTAGCGGGCTCCTACAATGAGCAGTTCTTC
TRBJ1-4 | NA | NA | TRBV5-1 | CASSLGGQTEEKLFF | TGCGCCAGCAGCTTAGGAGGCCAGACGGAGGAAAAACTGTTTTTT
TRBJ2-2 | TRBD2 | NA | TRBV5-4 | CASSLGGRAAGELFF | TGTGCCAGCAGCTTGGGCGGGAGGGCCGCCGGGGAGCTGTTTTTT
TRBJ2-6 | NA | NA | TRBV9 | CASSVRAGANVLTF | TGTGCCAGCAGCGTCCGGGCTGGGGCCAACGTCCTGACTTTC
TRBJ1-4 | TRBD1 | NA | TRBV18 | CASSRSQGVTNEKLFF | TGTGCCAGCTCACGATCTCAGGGGGTAACTAATGAAAAACTGTTTTTT
TRBJ2-7 | TRBD2 | NA | TRBV6-1 | CASSESGRDYEQYF | TGTGCCAGCAGTGAAAGTGGGAGGGACTACGAGCAGTACTTC
TRBJ1-1 | NA | NA | TRBV15 | CATSRDLGRGTRTEAFF | TGTGCCACCAGCAGAGATCTGGGCAGGGGTACGCGCACTGAAGCTTTCTTT
TRBJ2-5 | TRBD1 | NA | TRBV5-5 | CASSQNRGWGETQYF | TGTGCCAGCAGCCAAAACAGGGGCTGGGGAGAGACCCAGTACTTC
TRBJ2-6 | NA | NA | TRBV6-5 | CASEQGYGANVLTF | TGTGCCAGCGAACAGGGTTATGGGGCCAACGTCCTGACTTTC
TRBJ2-7 | TRBD1 | NA | TRBV28 | CASSPGTGGLPSSYEQYF | TGTGCCAGCAGTCCAGGGACAGGGGGGCTCCCGAGCTCCTACGAGCAGTACTTC